This T cell receptor beta chain derives from a study of cytomegalovirus exposure and HLA in healthy donors. Overall study findings and caveats: Overall, around 160 TCR beta chains were annotated as cytomegalovirus-associated. Whilst most TCR sequences proved rare, a subset of public TCRs occurred across many donors.

About this clone itself: Its antigen is as yet unknown.

Sequencing was performed with immunoSEQ multiplex PCR; in TCRdb, only in-frame clones are kept and a portion is missing. The table records about 220,000 clones, just over 90% of them present only once. Germline assignment: CDR1 MNHEY and CDR2 SVGAGI. CDR3 size: 12 residues. The V and J ends lost 0 bases and 4 bases respectively, with 4 bases between them. The source is a young woman in good health and CMV-seronegative. Sequencing was carried out using PBMCs. The chain has TRBV6-5 and TRBJ2-7, with D unresolved. This chain's CDR3 is CASSYSRYEQYF. CDR3 coding DNA: TGTGCCAGCAGTTACTCGAGATACGAGCAGTACTTC.